This TCR beta chain is from a study of T cell changes during pregnancy in multiple sclerosis. Sequencing was performed with immunoSEQ multiplex PCR; in TCRdb, only in-frame clones are kept and a portion is missing. The sample gives about 75,000 clones, 89% of which show up once; around 0.9% is in the top ten. Germline values: CDR1 SGHTA, CDR2 FQGNSA. V shed 0 bases and J shed 2 bases, with 8 bases lying between them. This CDR3 contains 15 residues. The chain is built from TRBV7-2 and TRBJ1-5; D is perhaps TRBD1 (6 bases). The receptor was isolated from a female donor in good health, enrolled as a control in a pregnancy study. This material consisted of peripheral blood, taken in the first trimester of pregnancy. CDR3 in amino acids: CASSLAPGGNQPQHF. As DNA, the CDR3 is TGTGCCAGCAGCTTAGCTCCAGGGGGCAATCAGCCCCAGCATTTT. The full variable domain, rest sourced from reference TRBV7-2 and TRBJ1-5, is GAGVSQSPSNKVTEKGKDVELRCDPISGHTALYWYRQSLGQGLEFLIYFQGNSAPDKSGLPSDRFSAERTGGSVSTLTIQRTQQEDSAVYLCASSLAPGGNQPQHFGDGTRLSIL.